The T cell receptor (beta chain) under discussion was sequenced for a study of regulatory T cells in long-lasting Graves disease. Sample time point: persistent/refractory GD, antithyroid drugs over 5 years with positive TRAb. Preparation of the TCR library used RNA extracted from PBMCs. Investigators prepared the TCR beta libraries by applying iRepertoire HTBI primers and Arm-PCR of CDR3 regions. Original processing methods: Throughout the samples, researchers identified fewer than 80 TRBV and roughly 13 TRBJ segments. TCRdb reanalysed the multiplex PCR reads using MiXCR and keeps one entry per CDR3 protein. TCRdb's processing, not the authors', yielded these V and J calls. The sample has about 460,000 distinct CDR3 sequences, about 22% seen once. The sequences come from peripheral blood mononuclear cells (PBMCs), collected when the disease was refractory, from a patient treated with antithyroid drugs. This clonotype originated in a female donor with Graves disease.

CDR3 in amino acids: CSARDLAGYQETQYF. For the CDR3, the DNA is TGCAGTGCTAGAGATCTAGCGGGGTACCAAGAGACCCAGTACTTC. This chain links TRBV20-1 with TRBJ2-5; 9 nucleotides match TRBD2. V shed 0 bases and J 0 bases; nucleotides not matched to a gene: 2. This CDR3 contains 15 residues. The germline V gene has CDR1 DFQATT and CDR2 SNEGSKA (reference sequence).